The next 2 T cell receptor beta chains were all read from a single sample in a study of T cells in pancreatic ductal adenocarcinoma. Surgery without prior neoadjuvant therapy was the treatment of the selected pancreatic ductal adenocarcinoma patients. Sequencing was performed with immunoSEQ multiplex PCR; in TCRdb, only in-frame clones are kept and a portion is missing. This repertoire shows around 94,000 clones, 90% to 95% found once; its top ten account for roughly 3.1%. Source material: PBMCs. These receptors came from a human donor with pancreatic ductal adenocarcinoma.

This chain connects TRBV7-2 to TRBJ2-7, with TRBD2 matching over 7 bases. Losses at the gene ends were 0 bases for V and 7 bases for J; bases not matched to a gene: 0. This CDR3 comprises 12 residues. CDR1 and CDR2 from the germline V gene are SGHTA and FQGNSA. The CDR3: CASSLAAGEQYF. The CDR3, as DNA: TGTGCCAGCAGCTTAGCAGCGGGAGAGCAGTACTTC.

The chain recombines TRBV4-3 with TRBJ2-1, with 7 bases aligning to TRBD1. V lost 4 bases and J lost 4; bases outside the gene matches: 10. Germline assignment: CDR1 LGHNA and CDR2 YSLEER. The CDR3 runs to 16 residues. The DNA of the CDR3 is TGCGCCAGCAGCCGGTCCTGGGGGACAGAGTACAATGAGCAGTTCTTC. Translated, it gives CASSRSWGTEYNEQFF.